These 10 T cell receptor beta chains share one sample of origin, sequenced in a study of regulatory T cells in long-lasting Graves disease. Time point indicated: newly diagnosed GD, antithyroid drugs for less than 3 months. TCR sequences were obtained from RNA taken from PBMCs. To make TCR beta libraries, researchers used iRepertoire HTBI primers and Arm-PCR of CDR3 regions. Using its own MiXCR run on the multiplex PCR reads, TCRdb lists one record per CDR3 protein. Here the sample spans hundreds of thousands of distinct CDR3 sequences, around 17% being singletons. The sample was also linked to a second study, of T cells in Graves' hyperthyroidism and ophthalmopathy.

The sample in question was peripheral blood mononuclear cells (PBMCs), obtained at new diagnosis, from a patient treated with antithyroid drugs. The origin of the receptors is a woman in her 30s with Graves disease.

The chain carries TRBV2 and TRBJ1-5, with D tentatively TRBD1 (5 bases). Germline V gene data show CDR1 as SNHLY and CDR2 as FYNNEI. Trimming left V 8 bases short and J 3 bases short, with 11 bases between. This CDR3 region has 13 residues. CDR3 protein: CASQGWFNQPQHF. CDR3 sequence (DNA): TGTGCCAGCCAGGGTTGGTTCAATCAGCCCCAGCATTTT. Complete variable domain (other parts from reference TRBV2 and TRBJ1-5): EPEVTQTPSHQVTQMGQEVILRCVPISNHLYFYWYRQILGQKVEFLVSFYNNEISEKSEIFDDQFSVERPDGSNFTLKIRSTKLEDSAMYFCASQGWFNQPQHFGDGTRLSIL.

The chain links TRBV18 to TRBJ2-7; 10 positions agree with TRBD1. J lost 6 bases, V lost 3 bases, and 11 bases had no gene match. Germline loops: CDR1 KGHSH, CDR2 LQKENI. CDR3 length equals 16 residues. For the CDR3, the DNA is TGTGCCAGCTCACCCAAAACGGGACAGGGGTCCGCCGAGCAGTACTTC. This sequence encodes CASSPKTGQGSAEQYF.

This clonotype showed up just a few times. This chain uses TRBV10-3 with TRBJ2-3, with 9 bases that match TRBD2. The V segment lost 0 bases and the J segment 4 bases; nucleotides outside the gene matches: 5. The CDR3 is made up of 16 amino acids. Germline V gene data show CDR1 as ENHRY and CDR2 as SYGVKD. Here the CDR3 DNA reads TGTGCCATCAGTGAGTCTGCGGCGGGAGGGGCAGATACGCAGTATTTT. As protein: CAISESAAGGADTQYF.

V is TRBV4-2 and J is TRBJ1-2; D remains unclear. With 2 bases removed from V and 2 bases from J, the gap between germline ends came to 15 bases. The CDR3 length is 16 residues. Germline CDR1 and CDR2: LGHNA and YNFKEQ. CDR3: CASSQHPGNQNYGYTF. As DNA, the CDR3 is TGTGCCAGCAGCCAACACCCGGGGAATCAGAACTATGGCTACACCTTC.

This clonotype was seen ten or more times. V is TRBV28 and J is TRBJ2-5; 9 positions agree with TRBD1. The V and J ends lost 10 bases and 1 base, in that order; junction bases with no gene match: 4. The CDR3 contains 13 residues. Germline lookup yields CDR1 MDHEN and CDR2 SYDVKM. This CDR3 reads CAIPQGAQETQYF. The CDR3 DNA reads as TGTGCCATCCCACAGGGGGCCCAAGAGACCCAGTACTTC. The variable domain in full, completed from reference TRBV28 and TRBJ2-5, reads DVKVTQSSRYLVKRTGEKVFLECVQDMDHENMFWYRQDPGLGLRLIYFSYDVKMKEKGDIPEGYSVSREKKERFSLILESASTNQTSMYLCAIPQGAQETQYFGPGTRLLVL.

This clonotype was seen a handful of times. An end of the junction differs from the germline gene, which may be a read error. V and J are TRBV28 and TRBJ1-6; possibly TRBD1 for D (6 bases). CDR1 is MDHEN and CDR2 is SYDVKM in the germline V gene. CDR3 size: 16 residues. For the CDR3, the DNA is TGTGCCAGCAGTTTAATGGGGGCTAGGTATAATTCACCCCCCCACTTT. Its translation is CASSLMGARYNSPPHF.

The V gene is TRBV30, the J gene TRBJ1-1; D is unclear. This CDR3 has 11 residues. Germline V gene sequence: CDR1 GTSNPN, CDR2 SVGIG (reference sequence). Trimming removed 5 bases at V and 1 base at J, with 5 bases between. CDR3 region: CAWGENTEAFF. The CDR3, as DNA: TGTGCCTGGGGCGAGAACACTGAAGCTTTCTTT. Full variable domain (missing parts from reference TRBV30 and TRBJ1-1): SQTIHQWPATLVQPVGSPLSLECTVEGTSNPNLYWYRQAAGRGLQLLFYSVGIGQISSEVPQNLSASRPQDRQFILSSKKLLLSDSGFYLCAWGENTEAFFGQGTRLTVV.

This clonotype appeared many times. This rearrangement joins TRBV28 to TRBJ1-2; D uncertain. The germline gives CDR1 MDHEN, CDR2 SYDVKM. The CDR3 spans 15 residues. Between the trimmed V and J ends, which lost 7 bases and 3 bases, there was a span of 18 bases. The CDR3 loop is CASIPHPVTHYGYTF. The CDR3 region has the DNA TGTGCCAGCATCCCCCACCCCGTCACTCACTATGGCTACACCTTC.

For this clonotype: The germline gene is not matched at one end of the junction; a read error may be the cause. The chain uses TRBV28 and TRBJ2-1, with D uncertain. Germline V lookup: CDR1 MDHEN, CDR2 SYDVKM. This CDR3 is built from 12 residues. The CDR3 reads CAGSLARFEQFF. DNA of the CDR3: TGTGCCGGCAGTTTGGCGCGCTTTGAGCAGTTCTTC.

This clonotype showed up just a few times. The rearrangement links TRBV20-1 to TRBJ1-4; a weak D match, TRBD1 (6 bases). The CDR3 has 15 amino acids. Germline CDR1 DFQATT, CDR2 SNEGSKA (reference sequence). V gave up 0 bases and J gave up 3 bases, with 11 bases separating them. CDR3 sequence reads: CSARDMQGSNEKLFF. As DNA, the CDR3 is TGCAGTGCTAGAGATATGCAGGGGTCTAATGAAAAACTGTTTTTT.